This TCR beta chain originates from a study of T cells after somatic rescue of genetic block. This table comes from immunoSEQ multiplex PCR, and its TCRdb copy is limited to in-frame clones, with some not included. The sample lists tens of thousands of clones; 90% to 97% were seen once. CDR3 length: 15 amino acids. The germline V and J ends were trimmed by 1 base and 2 bases, with 11 bases remaining between them. Looked up from germline, CDR1 is SGHDT and CDR2 is YYEEEE. What was sequenced was peripheral blood mononuclear cells (PBMCs). This sequence joins TRBV5-6 and TRBJ2-3; D remains ambiguous. The clonotype originates from a child under two years old. DNA of the CDR3: TGTGCCAGCAGCTTGAGATGGGCTTACACAGATACGCAGTATTTT. Translated, it gives CASSLRWAYTDTQYF.